The clone carrying this T cell receptor beta chain came up many times. These data come from a study of molecular identifiers for immune sequencing clone quantification. On the study more broadly: Four of five RNA aliquots from roughly 21,000 or 96,000 naive CD8 T cells were sequenced.

Previously described methods and listed TCR primers were employed for the bulk TCR libraries. TCRdb independently ran MiXCR on the PCR reads; one entry per CDR3 protein. The data contain over 600,000 distinct CDR3 sequences, 15% to 20% of them singletons. V lost 3 bases, J lost 5 bases, and 4 bases stayed unmatched. The CDR3 sequence is 15 residues long. Germline V gene data show CDR1 as MNHEY and CDR2 as SMNVEV (reference sequence). The material sequenced was naive CD8+ T cells from blood, with Jurkat cell RNA spiked in. The subset: FACS-sorted CD8+CD4-CCR7+CD45RA+ naive T cells. The TCR sequence derives from a human donor in good health. Some libraries in this study had Jurkat cell RNA spiked in. The chain has TRBV27 and TRBJ2-2; 9 bases are a match to TRBD2. The CDR3 loop is CASSFLAGMTGELFF. The CDR3 nucleotides read TGTGCCAGCAGTTTTCTAGCGGGGATGACCGGGGAGCTGTTTTTT.